This T cell receptor beta chain came from a study of T-cell reconstitution after alpha-beta-depleted transplantation in children. This clonotype was counted many times. Its specificity is not known. Broader study findings: Once a year had passed after transplant, T-cell counts and diversity came mostly from newly produced T cells. For some patients, TCRbeta diversity was high at day 60 because of recipient T cells and thymic progenitors that survived.

In germline, CDR1 is SQVTM, CDR2 ANQGSEA. The V gene lost 5 bases and the J gene lost 4 bases, with 10 bases spanning the gap. The CDR3 is 12 amino acids. A TCRbeta library incorporating unique molecular identifiers was prepared. TCRdb re-derived calls from the PCR reads in MiXCR, one entry per CDR3 protein. Of about 870,000 distinct CDR3 sequences listed, 15% to 20% are singletons. The source is a male patient younger than 18 who had a stem cell transplant for acute lymphoblastic leukemia, so the T cells may come from the graft donor. Here the sequenced sample was PBMCs, mostly from graft donor cells, taken 360 days after TCRalphabeta/CD19-depleted stem cell transplant. The rearrangement uses TRBV29-1 and TRBJ2-3; D gene unclear. The chain's CDR3 is CSVTERADTQYF. CDR3 sequence (DNA): TGCAGCGTTACCGAACGGGCAGATACGCAGTATTTT.